This passage covers 23 T cell receptor beta chains from one sample sequenced in a study of cytomegalovirus exposure and HLA in healthy donors. Both 60 Vbeta primers and 13 Jbeta primers went into the PCR. The repertoire was sequenced with immunoSEQ multiplex PCR; TCRdb's copy has only in-frame clones and lacks some. The sample includes about 180,000 clones, about 77% of them seen just once. Sequenced sample: PBMCs. The receptors shown here come from a man in his sixties in good health and CMV-seronegative.

The chain joins TRBV6-1 to TRBJ1-2; perhaps TRBD1 as D (6 bases). Between the trimmed V and J ends, which lost 6 bases and 5 bases, there was a span of 10 bases. Germline CDR1 and CDR2: MNHNS and SASEGT. CDR3 length: 12 residues. CDR3 nucleotides: TGTGCCAGCAGGCAGGGGAATTATGGCTACACCTTC. Translation gives CASRQGNYGYTF.

This chain links TRBV7-9 with TRBJ2-7; TRBD2 aligns across 10 bases. Trimming at V came to 5 bases and at J to 4 bases, leaving 8 bases not matched to a gene. The CDR3 covers 15 residues. CDR1 is SEHNR and CDR2 is FQNEAQ in the germline V gene (reference sequence). CDR3 sequence: CASSEVTSGEYEQYF. The CDR3 DNA follows: TGTGCCAGCAGCGAGGTTACTAGCGGGGAGTACGAGCAGTACTTC.

The chain couples TRBV5-4 to TRBJ2-3, with 10 bases aligning to TRBD1. The CDR3 totals 16 residues. Germline CDR1 reads SGHNT; CDR2 reads YYREEE (reference sequence). The trim removed 4 bases at V and 6 bases at J, leaving 11 bases unmatched. This chain's CDR3 is CASSGWGQGMSDTQYF. As DNA, the CDR3 is TGTGCCAGCAGCGGATGGGGACAGGGGATGTCGGATACGCAGTATTTT.

The chain joins TRBV5-4 to TRBJ2-1, with 15 bases identical to TRBD2. V dropped 3 bases and J dropped 8; count of bases not matched to a gene: 12. The length of the CDR3 is 18 residues. Germline V lookup: CDR1 SGHNT, CDR2 YYREEE (reference sequence). CDR3 region: CASSSVLTGLAGGDEQFF. As DNA, the CDR3 is TGTGCCAGCAGCTCGGTACTCACGGGACTAGCGGGAGGTGATGAGCAGTTCTTC. Drawing the rest from reference TRBV5-4 and TRBJ2-1, the complete variable domain is ETGVTQSPTHLIKTRGQQVTLRCSSQSGHNTVSWYQQALGQGPQFIFQYYREEENGRGNFPPRFSGLQFPNYSSELNVNALELDDSALYLCASSSVLTGLAGGDEQFFGPGTRLTVL.

On this clone itself: The identical CDR3 is also encoded by other nucleotide sequences in the sample. The CDR3 nucleotides are TGTGCCACTAGTGAGTACCTGGGACAGTCCTATGGCTACACCTTC. Translated, it gives CATSEYLGQSYGYTF. The rearrangement uses TRBV6-6 and TRBJ1-2, with TRBD1 matching 7 bases. The CDR3 loop spans 15 amino acids. Unmatched junction bases numbered 15, after V lost 10 bases and J lost 4 bases. Looked up from germline, CDR1 is MNHNY and CDR2 is SVGAGI (reference sequence).

This clone has a handful of counts. V usage is TRBV5-1 and J usage is TRBJ2-7; D is possibly TRBD2 (6 bases). V was pared by 0 bases and J by 3 bases, with 10 bases between. The CDR3 has 14 amino acids. The germline V gene has CDR1 SGHRS and CDR2 YFSETQ. The DNA of the CDR3 is TGCGCCAGCAGCTTGGCCGGGACTGACTACGAGCAGTACTTC. The encoded protein is CASSLAGTDYEQYF.

This clone was found a few times. The same CDR3 can be traced to other DNA sequences in this sample. This chain joins TRBV15 and TRBJ1-1; the match to TRBD1 covers 8 bases. V lost 2 bases, J lost 0 bases, and 2 bases stayed unmatched. Germline lookup yields CDR1 LNHNV and CDR2 YYDKDF (reference sequence). This CDR3 comprises 15 residues. The CDR3 DNA reads TGTGCCACCAGCAGATCGACAGGGGTGAACACTGAAGCTTTCTTT. This codes for CATSRSTGVNTEAFF. Combining the CDR3 with reference TRBV15 and TRBJ1-1 gives the whole variable domain DAMVIQNPRYQVTQFGKPVTLSCSQTLNHNVMYWYQQKSSQAPKLLFHYYDKDFNNEADTPDNFQSRRPNTSFCFLDIRSPGLGDTAMYLCATSRSTGVNTEAFFGQGTRLTVV.

The rearrangement uses TRBV5-1 and TRBJ1-5; possible D gene TRBD1, 5 bases. Trimming removed 0 bases at V and 3 bases at J, with 13 bases between. This CDR3 comprises 16 residues. In germline, CDR1 is SGHRS, CDR2 YFSETQ. CDR3 nucleotides: TGCGCCAGCAGCTTGGTCCCGACAGACAACAATCAGCCCCAGCATTTT. Translated, it gives CASSLVPTDNNQPQHF.

There are a few counts of this clone. This chain links TRBV7-8 with TRBJ1-1, with 7 bases aligning to TRBD1. In germline, CDR1 is SGHVS, CDR2 FQNEAQ. V dropped 6 bases and J dropped 5; count of bases not matched to a gene: 21. CDR3 length: 18 amino acids. CDR3 in DNA: TGTGCCAGCAGTCCTCGGGCTAATCGTCGGGACAGATTTACTGAAGCTTTCTTT. Its protein is CASSPRANRRDRFTEAFF.

Concerning this clone itself: Other DNA sequences in the same sample also yield this CDR3. The chain is built from TRBV2 and TRBJ2-7; 7 positions agree with TRBD1. V dropped 6 bases and J dropped 2; count of bases not matched to a gene: 7. The CDR3 covers 14 residues. CDR1 and CDR2 (germline): SNHLY, FYNNEI. CDR3 region: CASSAWTGTYEQYF. CDR3 in DNA: TGTGCCAGCAGCGCCTGGACAGGAACCTACGAGCAGTACTTC.

This chain joins TRBV23-1 and TRBJ2-7; a possible D gene is TRBD1 (6 bases). TRBV23-1 is annotated as an ORF whose role is uncertain. The CDR3 loop spans 18 amino acids. Trimming left V 0 bases short and J 0 bases short, with 18 bases between. The CDR3 reads CASSQSMFGGHYSYEQYF. CDR3 nucleotides: TGCGCCAGCAGTCAATCTATGTTTGGGGGACACTACTCCTACGAGCAGTACTTC.

The chain joins TRBV15 to TRBJ2-2; weak D call: TRBD2 (7 bases). Germline CDR1 is LNHNV and CDR2 is YYDKDF (reference sequence). The CDR3 is 15 amino acids. The ends were cut back, 8 bases at V and 3 bases at J, with 16 bases in the middle. CDR3 sequence reads: CATRNGGRDTGELFF. Here the CDR3 DNA reads TGTGCCACCCGGAACGGGGGGCGAGACACCGGGGAGCTGTTTTTT.

V and J are TRBV30 and TRBJ1-1, with 7 bases lining up with TRBD1. Trimming at V came to 1 base and at J to 6 bases, leaving 8 bases not matched to a gene. The CDR3 spans 14 residues. Germline values: CDR1 GTSNPN, CDR2 SVGIG (reference sequence). The DNA for the CDR3 is TGTGCCTGGAGTGGACCCTACAGGGGTTCTGAAGCTTTCTTT. Its translation: CAWSGPYRGSEAFF.

The gene calls are TRBV11-2 and TRBJ1-4, with D hard to call. Trimming pared 7 bases from V and 4 bases from J, leaving 13 bases between. Germline loops: CDR1 SGHAT, CDR2 FQNNGV. The CDR3 loop spans 14 amino acids. Here the CDR3 reads CASNLGMGNEKLFF. CDR3 sequence (DNA): TGTGCCAGCAACCTCGGGATGGGTAATGAAAAACTGTTTTTT. Looking up the rest from reference TRBV11-2 and TRBJ1-4 gives the full variable domain: EAGVAQSPRYKIIEKRQSVAFWCNPISGHATLYWYQQILGQGPKLLIQFQNNGVVDDSQLPKDRFSAERLKGVDSTLKIQPAKLEDSAVYLCASNLGMGNEKLFFGSGTQLSVL.

The V call is TRBV7-9, the J call TRBJ2-1; TRBD2 matches at 7 bases. CDR1 is SEHNR and CDR2 is FQNEAQ in the germline V gene (reference sequence). The J segment lost 4 bases and the V segment lost 5 bases, leaving 5 bases of the junction unmatched. This CDR3 is built from 14 residues. This CDR3 reads CASSGGDWYNEQFF. CDR3 DNA: TGTGCCAGCAGCGGGGGGGATTGGTACAATGAGCAGTTCTTC.

The V gene is TRBV5-4, the J gene TRBJ2-7; D is possibly TRBD2 (6 bases). Trimming shortened V by 4 bases and J by 2 bases, and 19 bases separated the two germline ends. The CDR3 spans 16 residues. The germline V gene has CDR1 SGHNT and CDR2 YYREEE (reference sequence). In DNA, the CDR3 is TGTGCCAGCAGCCCTGGTGGGGGGTCTTTACCCTACGAGCAGTACTTC. Its protein product is CASSPGGGSLPYEQYF.

The V call is TRBV2, the J call TRBJ1-4, with D perhaps matching TRBD1 (5 bases). CDR1 and CDR2 (germline): SNHLY, FYNNEI. CDR3 length: 13 residues. The germline V and J ends were trimmed by 6 bases and 2 bases, with 7 bases remaining between them. CDR3 region: CASRDNTNEKLFF. The CDR3 coding sequence is TGTGCCAGCAGGGACAATACTAATGAAAAACTGTTTTTT.

The V gene is TRBV5-1, the J gene TRBJ1-3, with 7 bases aligning to TRBD1. The CDR3 has 16 residues. The V and J ends lost 3 bases and 0 bases, in that order; junction bases with no gene match: 6. Germline loops: CDR1 SGHRS, CDR2 YFSETQ. CDR3 protein: CASSSPTGASGNTIYF. The CDR3 nucleotides read TGCGCCAGCAGCTCACCTACAGGGGCCTCTGGAAACACCATATATTTT.

As to this clone: This CDR3 is also generated by other DNA sequences in the sample. The J gene is TRBJ2-3, the V gene TRBV9, with 12 nucleotides matching TRBD2. The CDR3 totals 16 residues. V shed 0 bases and J 4 bases; nucleotides not matched to a gene: 3. Per the germline V gene, CDR1 is SGDLS and CDR2 is YYNGEE. In DNA, the CDR3 is TGTGCCAGCAGCGTAGTACTAGCGGGAGGAGCAGATACGCAGTATTTT. Its protein is CASSVVLAGGADTQYF. The full variable domain, rest sourced from reference TRBV9 and TRBJ2-3, is DSGVTQTPKHLITATGQRVTLRCSPRSGDLSVYWYQQSLDQGLQFLIQYYNGEERAKGNILERFSAQQFPDLHSELNLSSLELGDSALYFCASSVVLAGGADTQYFGPGTRLTVL.

The chain is built from TRBV6-1 and TRBJ2-7, with a weak D call TRBD2 (7 bases). V was trimmed by 2 bases and J by 7 bases, leaving 18 bases between them. Germline V gene sequence: CDR1 MNHNS, CDR2 SASEGT. The CDR3 covers 15 residues. The CDR3 sequence: CASSEMGGPSEEQYF. DNA of the CDR3: TGTGCCAGCAGTGAAATGGGGGGGCCCTCGGAAGAGCAGTACTTC.

V usage is TRBV7-6 and J usage is TRBJ2-3; 8 bases map to TRBD1. V was clipped by 5 bases and J by 7 bases; unmatched bases: 5. The CDR3 has 13 amino acids. Germline CDR1 is SGHVS and CDR2 is FNYEAQ. The CDR3 reads CASSMTGENTQYF. The DNA of the CDR3 is TGTGCCAGCAGCATGACAGGGGAGAATACGCAGTATTTT.

This rearrangement joins TRBV6-5 to TRBJ1-5; TRBD1 aligns across 8 bases. The CDR3 has 14 residues. Trimming took 6 bases from V and 4 from J; bases not matched to a gene: 5. The germline V gene has CDR1 MNHEY and CDR2 SVGAGI. CDR3 protein: CASSPDRGNQPQHF. In DNA, the CDR3 is TGTGCCAGCAGCCCCGACAGGGGAAATCAGCCCCAGCATTTT.

V usage is TRBV5-1 and J usage is TRBJ1-1; possible D gene TRBD1, 6 bases. CDR3 length: 15 amino acids. Trimming cost V 3 bases and J 8 bases, with 20 bases left between them. The germline gives CDR1 SGHRS, CDR2 YFSETQ. CDR3 sequence: CASSWGLGGAGEAFF. CDR3 DNA: TGCGCCAGCAGCTGGGGGCTAGGGGGGGCGGGGGAAGCTTTCTTT.